This TCR beta chain was profiled in a study of T cell responses to AZD1222 COVID-19 vaccine. Whole-study results and caveats: Close to half of spike-specific TCRs reportedly recognize unmutated variant regions. The donor group comprised mostly white British people and more females; the analysis possibly underestimated clonal diversity.

Comment on this clone: The antigen is not known.

The V gene lost 1 base and the J gene lost 3 bases, with 6 bases spanning the gap. Germline-derived CDR1 and CDR2 are KGHSH and LQKENI. The CDR3 loop spans 13 amino acids. Using immunoSEQ multiplex PCR, the repertoire was profiled, and TCRdb retains in-frame clones only, with some absent. Counted here are about 200,000 clones, over 85% occurring once; the ten biggest clones make up approximately 1%. The TCR comes from an adult who received the AZD1222 COVID-19 vaccine. The genes are TRBV18 and TRBJ1-2, with D maybe TRBD1 (5 bases). Source: peripheral blood, taken 28 days after the second AZD1222 dose. CDR3 loop: CASSPQGYYGYTF. For the CDR3, the DNA is TGTGCCAGCTCACCACAGGGGTACTATGGCTACACCTTC.